This T cell receptor (beta chain) emerged from a study of cytomegalovirus exposure and HLA in healthy donors. For the study at large: It was reported in a later analysis that the 90 to 150 validation repertoires used the same platform as the roughly 640 first-cohort repertoires. Study-level findings and limits: Cytomegalovirus association was assigned to approximately 160 TCR beta chains.

Produced via immunoSEQ multiplex PCR; TCRdb's table is partial and in-frame only. In the table there are some 110,000 clones, more than 85% of which are singletons. This CDR3 has 13 residues. V lost 2 bases to trimming and J lost 7 bases, with 9 bases between them. Germline CDR1 and CDR2: SGHNT and YYREEE (reference sequence). In regard to this clone: Its antigen is currently unknown.

The sequenced material came from PBMCs. The sequence derives from a woman aged 18-29 years in good health and CMV-seropositive. The chain joins TRBV5-4 to TRBJ1-4, with a weak D call TRBD1 (5 bases). The CDR3 nucleotides are TGTGCCAGCAGCTTAAGGGGTAGTGAAAAACTGTTTTTT. This encodes CASSLRGSEKLFF.